The next 8 T cell receptor beta chains were all read from a single sample in a study of T-cell memory formation after mild COVID-19. Each CDR3 protein is one row after TCRdb ran MiXCR on the 5' RACE reads. The data show more than 250,000 distinct CDR3 sequences, with over 15% seen just once and roughly 21% held by the top ten. The sample comprised PBMCs or a T cell subset sorted from them (not recorded which). The receptor source for this set is a man aged 18 to 30 who had mild COVID-19 (a few samples of this study predate the infection). Cell type and time point are not known.

This clonotype has more than one count but fewer than ten. This chain uses TRBV11-2 with TRBJ2-2, with a possible D match to TRBD1 (6 bases). Germline-derived CDR1 and CDR2 are SGHAT and FQNNGV. The CDR3 is 14 residues long. V gave up 4 bases and J gave up 4 bases, with 10 bases separating them. CDR3 loop: CASSSDSPTGELFF. CDR3 sequence (DNA): TGTGCCAGCAGCTCGGACAGCCCCACCGGGGAGCTGTTTTTT.

This clonotype was counted between two and nine times. The chain is built from TRBV4-3 and TRBJ2-4; maybe TRBD1 (8 bases). The CDR3 has 16 amino acids. Per the germline V gene, CDR1 is LGHNA and CDR2 is YSLEER. V was cut by 1 base and J by 4 bases, with 14 bases left in between. As DNA, the CDR3 is TGCGCCAGCAGCCAAGCGACAGGGGAGGGGAAAAACATTCAGTACTTC. This translates into CASSQATGEGKNIQYF.

This clonotype has just a few counts. The V and J genes are TRBV28 and TRBJ1-1; no clear D. The CDR3 runs 12 residues. Germline V gene lookup returns CDR1 MDHEN and CDR2 SYDVKM. The ends were cut back, 7 bases at V and 1 base at J, with 7 bases in the middle. The CDR3 is CASIAGNTEAFF. The CDR3 bases are TGTGCCAGCATAGCGGGGAACACTGAAGCTTTCTTT.

This sequence joins TRBV30 and TRBJ1-2; D is undetermined. This CDR3 contains 12 residues. From germline, CDR1 is GTSNPN and CDR2 SVGIG (reference sequence). The ends were cut back, 0 bases at V and 5 bases at J, with 7 bases in the middle. The CDR3 sequence: CAWSVQGYGYTF. In DNA form, the CDR3 reads TGTGCCTGGAGTGTACAAGGTTATGGCTACACCTTC.

This clonotype was observed a few times. The chain recombines TRBV7-9 with TRBJ2-4; D possibly corresponds to TRBD2 (5 bases). Between the trimmed V and J ends, which lost 2 bases and 6 bases, there was a span of 11 bases. The CDR3 extends over 14 amino acids. The germline gives CDR1 SEHNR, CDR2 FQNEAQ (reference sequence). In nucleotides, the CDR3 is TGTGCCAGCAGCTTATTCCGAGGGTTAAACATTCAGTACTTC. It is translated as CASSLFRGLNIQYF.

The chain joins TRBV5-1 to TRBJ1-6, with D hard to call. CDR1 is SGHRS, CDR2 YFSETQ, per germline. This CDR3 is built from 15 residues. V lost 3 bases to trimming and J lost 8 bases, with 15 bases between them. The CDR3 reads CASSSAGNNYSPLHF. CDR3 sequence (DNA): TGCGCCAGCAGCTCCGCGGGAAACAACTATTCACCCCTCCACTTT.

This chain connects TRBV3-1 to TRBJ2-2, with unresolved D. From germline, CDR1 is LGHDT and CDR2 YNNKEL (reference sequence). There are 15 residues in the CDR3. The V end was cut by 0 bases, the J end by 3 bases, with 8 bases between. This CDR3 is CASSQELSYTGELFF. CDR3 sequence (DNA): TGTGCCAGCAGCCAAGAACTATCTTACACCGGGGAGCTGTTTTTT.

In its sample, this clonotype was seen a few times. The chain recombines TRBV6-1 with TRBJ1-2; D unclear. The germline V gene has CDR1 MNHNS and CDR2 SASEGT. The CDR3 is 13 residues long. V lost 5 bases and J 4 bases, leaving 11 bases between the germline ends. The CDR3 reads CASSPDISYGYTF. The CDR3 coding sequence is TGTGCCAGCAGTCCAGACATAAGCTATGGCTACACCTTC.